A single sample is the source of the 5 T cell receptor beta chains below, sequenced in a study of patients and donors after allogeneic stem cell transplantation. TCRdb reanalysed the RT-PCR reads using MiXCR and keeps one entry per CDR3 protein. The sample comprises 390,000 or so distinct CDR3 sequences, around 15% of which are singletons, and 7.2% rests with the top ten. Material: blood, either unsorted or a sorted T cell fraction (not recorded which). These receptors originate from a human donor who was either an allogeneic HSCT recipient or a stem cell or donor lymphocyte infusion donor (not recorded which). It is not recorded whose cells these are; they may come from a transplant donor.

The V gene is TRBV7-9, the J gene TRBJ2-7, with 8 nucleotides matching TRBD2. Germline V gives CDR1 SEHNR, CDR2 FQNEAQ (reference sequence). The CDR3 totals 15 residues. The V gene end was trimmed by 6 bases and the J gene end by 7 bases; junction bases not matched to a gene: 14. This CDR3 reads CASRRTGTRVLEQYF. CDR3 bases: TGTGCCAGCAGAAGAACCGGGACTAGGGTCCTGGAGCAGTACTTC. The entire variable domain, with the rest obtained from reference TRBV7-9 and TRBJ2-7, is as follows: DTGVSQNPRHKITKRGQNVTFRCDPISEHNRLYWYRQTLGQGPEFLTYFQNEAQLEKSRLLSDRFSAERPKGSFSTLEIQRTEQGDSAMYLCASRRTGTRVLEQYFGPGTRLTVT.

This clonotype was seen many times. The rearrangement joins TRBV5-1 to TRBJ2-2; D ambiguous. The CDR3 contains 16 residues. Germline V gene lookup returns CDR1 SGHRS and CDR2 YFSETQ. The V gene lost 4 bases and the J gene lost 1 base, with 14 bases spanning the gap. CDR3 sequence: CASSPRRPRNTGELFF. The CDR3 nucleotides read TGCGCCAGCAGCCCCCGCAGACCAAGGAACACCGGGGAGCTGTTTTTT.

The V and J genes are TRBV21-1 and TRBJ2-5; the D call in the table, TRBD1, was not verified against the DNA. TRBV21-1 is flagged as a pseudogene. The CDR3 totals 15 residues. The DNA of the CDR3 is TGTGCCAGCAGCGACAAGACAGGGGACCAAGAGACCCAGTACTTC. It is translated as CASSDKTGDQETQYF.

This clonotype was found a few times. This chain connects TRBV25-1 to TRBJ1-3, with D tentatively TRBD1 (6 bases). Germline V gives CDR1 MGHDK, CDR2 SYGVNS. Trimming removed 10 bases from V and 2 bases from J, with 18 bases in between. There are 15 residues in the CDR3. The CDR3 bases are TGTGCCACCATCCCCCCGGGGGGCGCTGGAAACACCATATATTTT. This translates into CATIPPGGAGNTIYF.

The V call is TRBV7-3, the J call TRBJ2-2; 9 bases are shared with TRBD2. J was trimmed by 0 bases and V by 1 base; bases with no gene match: 3. In germline, CDR1 is SGHTA, CDR2 FQGTGA. The CDR3 covers 17 residues. The CDR3 DNA follows: TGTGCCAGCAGCTTAAATGCGGGGGGGCCGAACACCGGGGAGCTGTTTTTT. Amino acid sequence: CASSLNAGGPNTGELFF.